This TCR beta chain emerged from a study of blood T cell repertoires in COVID-19. Study-wide context: Sources were T cells, B-cell-depleted T cells, or PBMCs; the material itself was cDNA or gDNA.

The method was immunoSEQ multiplex PCR; TCRdb's version includes in-frame clones alone and lacks a portion of them. The sample consists of more than 300,000 clones, about 87% of them appearing once. Germline CDR1 SGHRS, CDR2 YFSETQ. The length of the CDR3 is 17 residues. Trimming removed 0 bases from V and 1 base from J; junction bases left unmatched: 6. J is TRBJ2-5 and V is TRBV5-1; 10 bases are shared with TRBD2. The source is a woman in her twenties or thirties with COVID-19, enrolled during active disease. The sequencing sample was made of peripheral blood. The CDR3 DNA reads TGCGCCAGCAGCTTGGGTCCTAGCGGGGGATTCCAAGAGACCCAGTACTTC. As protein: CASSLGPSGGFQETQYF.